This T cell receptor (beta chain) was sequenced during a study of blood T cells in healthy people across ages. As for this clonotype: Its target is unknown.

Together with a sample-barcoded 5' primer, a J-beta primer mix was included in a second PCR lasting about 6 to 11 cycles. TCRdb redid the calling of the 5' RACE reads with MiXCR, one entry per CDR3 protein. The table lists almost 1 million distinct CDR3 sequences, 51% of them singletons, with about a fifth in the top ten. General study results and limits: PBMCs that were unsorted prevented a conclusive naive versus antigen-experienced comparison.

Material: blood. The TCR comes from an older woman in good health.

This chain's CDR3 is CASSLYGEETSGYNEQFF. CDR3 DNA: TGCGCCAGCAGCTTGTACGGCGAGGAGACTAGCGGATACAATGAGCAGTTCTTC. The J gene is TRBJ2-1, the V gene TRBV5-1; TRBD2 agrees at 9 bases. With 1 base clipped from V and 4 bases from J, the junction kept 12 bases outside the gene matches. This CDR3 spans 18 amino acids. CDR1 and CDR2 (germline): SGHRS, YFSETQ. Based on the CDR3 plus reference TRBV5-1 and TRBJ2-1, the full variable domain is KAGVTQTPRYLIKTRGQQVTLSCSPISGHRSVSWYQQTPGQGLQFLFEYFSETQRNKGNFPGRFSGRQFSNSRSEMNVSTLELGDSALYLCASSLYGEETSGYNEQFFGPGTRLTVL.